Listed below are T cell receptor beta chains from one sample, sequenced in a study of vaccination and CD4 T cells after COVID-19. One entry per CDR3 protein, called by TCRdb with MiXCR from the PCR reads. Among under 11,000 distinct CDR3 sequences listed, 65% to 75% were seen once. Which antigens these TCRs recognize remains unknown. Sequencing input: CD4+ T cells from blood, cultured in vitro. All receptors come from a human donor who had recovered from COVID-19. The CDR3 runs from the conserved cysteine through the conserved F or W. Fields, in order: D gene, J gene, V gene, clone size, CDR3 protein, CDR3 DNA. D genes are given only for firm matches. Clone size is not always given. Where it is, it says once, few, many or a class for expanded clones.

d_call: TRBD1; j_call: TRBJ1-1; v_call: TRBV28; clone_size: NA; cdr3_aa: CASSSGRRGHNTEAFF; cdr3_nt: TGTGCCAGCAGTTCGGGTCGTAGGGGGCACAACACTGAAGCTTTCTTT
d_call: TRBD1; j_call: TRBJ1-1; v_call: TRBV20-1; clone_size: once; cdr3_aa: CSARAPTGTKTEAFF; cdr3_nt: TGCAGTGCTAGGGCCCCGACAGGGACGAAGACTGAAGCTTTCTTT
d_call: NA; j_call: TRBJ2-1; v_call: TRBV6-2/TRBV6-3; clone_size: once; cdr3_aa: CASSHRVGGDEQFF; cdr3_nt: TGTGCCAGCAGCCACAGGGTGGGTGGGGATGAGCAGTTCTTC
d_call: TRBD1; j_call: TRBJ2-2; v_call: TRBV15; clone_size: NA; cdr3_aa: CATSRAGGVTGELFF; cdr3_nt: TGTGCCACCAGCAGAGCAGGGGGAGTCACCGGGGAGCTGTTTTTT
d_call: NA; j_call: TRBJ1-6; v_call: TRBV20-1; clone_size: NA; cdr3_aa: CSARGPDSPLHF; cdr3_nt: TGCAGTGCTAGAGGCCCGGATTCACCCCTCCACTTT
d_call: NA; j_call: TRBJ2-7; v_call: TRBV6-5; clone_size: few; cdr3_aa: CASSSTTTYEQYF; cdr3_nt: TGTGCCAGCAGTTCAACTACCACCTACGAGCAGTACTTC
d_call: TRBD1; j_call: TRBJ1-2; v_call: TRBV6-5; clone_size: few; cdr3_aa: CASSYTGQGAGYTF; cdr3_nt: TGTGCCAGCAGTTATACCGGACAGGGGGCTGGCTACACCTTC
d_call: NA; j_call: TRBJ1-5; v_call: TRBV27; clone_size: few; cdr3_aa: CASSLSAGPQHF; cdr3_nt: TGTGCCAGCAGTTTATCGGCTGGGCCCCAGCATTTT
d_call: TRBD1; j_call: TRBJ1-2; v_call: TRBV6-1; clone_size: NA; cdr3_aa: CASSDPTGGSGYTF; cdr3_nt: TGTGCCAGCAGTGACCCCACAGGGGGCAGTGGCTACACCTTC
d_call: NA; j_call: TRBJ1-2; v_call: TRBV7-2; clone_size: few; cdr3_aa: CASSLRVGYTF; cdr3_nt: TGTGCCAGCAGCCTACGTGTTGGCTACACCTTC
d_call: TRBD2; j_call: TRBJ2-7; v_call: TRBV15; clone_size: once; cdr3_aa: CATSRVQAGVREQYF; cdr3_nt: TGTGCCACCAGCAGAGTTCAAGCGGGAGTGCGGGAGCAGTACTTC
d_call: NA; j_call: TRBJ1-5; v_call: TRBV20-1; clone_size: once; cdr3_aa: CSASIRGVGQPQHF; cdr3_nt: TGCAGTGCTAGCATAAGGGGTGTGGGGCAGCCCCAGCATTTT
d_call: NA; j_call: TRBJ1-1; v_call: TRBV7-9; clone_size: once; cdr3_aa: CASPLRDFGTEAFF; cdr3_nt: TGTGCCAGCCCATTGAGGGACTTTGGCACTGAAGCTTTCTTT
d_call: TRBD2; j_call: TRBJ2-7; v_call: TRBV7-2; clone_size: few; cdr3_aa: CASSSASSGRFYEQYF; cdr3_nt: TGTGCCAGCAGCTCAGCGTCTAGCGGGAGATTCTACGAGCAGTACTTC
d_call: NA; j_call: TRBJ1-1; v_call: TRBV7-9; clone_size: NA; cdr3_aa: CASSGGAGAPLRTEAFF; cdr3_nt: TGTGCCAGCAGCGGCGGGGCGGGGGCACCTCTCCGCACTGAAGCTTTCTTT
d_call: NA; j_call: TRBJ1-2; v_call: TRBV27; clone_size: NA; cdr3_aa: CASSLARGTGYGYTF; cdr3_nt: TGTGCCAGCAGTTTAGCTCGAGGGACCGGCTATGGCTACACCTTC
d_call: NA; j_call: TRBJ2-3; v_call: TRBV6-1; clone_size: once; cdr3_aa: CASSRPDTQYF; cdr3_nt: TGTGCCAGCAGTCGGCCAGATACGCAGTATTTT
d_call: NA; j_call: TRBJ1-5; v_call: TRBV20-1; clone_size: NA; cdr3_aa: CSARTGQPQHF; cdr3_nt: TGCAGTGCTAGGACAGGACAGCCCCAGCATTTT
d_call: NA; j_call: TRBJ2-1; v_call: TRBV7-9; clone_size: NA; cdr3_aa: CASSSLRDLVDYNEQFF; cdr3_nt: TGTGCCAGCAGCTCATTGCGGGACTTGGTCGACTACAATGAGCAGTTCTTC
d_call: NA; j_call: TRBJ1-6; v_call: TRBV27; clone_size: few; cdr3_aa: CASSLRRDGGNSPLHF; cdr3_nt: TGTGCCAGCAGTTTAAGGAGGGACGGTGGGAATTCACCCCTCCACTTT
d_call: TRBD2; j_call: TRBJ2-3; v_call: TRBV24-1; clone_size: NA; cdr3_aa: CATSRLAGGTTDTQYF; cdr3_nt: TGTGCCACCAGTAGACTAGCGGGAGGAACCACAGATACGCAGTATTTT
d_call: NA; j_call: TRBJ1-6; v_call: TRBV6-1; clone_size: large; cdr3_aa: CASTETPNINSPLHF; cdr3_nt: TGTGCCAGCACCGAAACCCCAAACATAAATTCACCCCTCCACTTT
d_call: NA; j_call: TRBJ2-2; v_call: TRBV20-1; clone_size: NA; cdr3_aa: CSARFTGLNTGELFF; cdr3_nt: TGCAGTGCTAGGTTTACAGGGCTGAACACCGGGGAGCTGTTTTTT
d_call: NA; j_call: TRBJ2-1; v_call: TRBV9; clone_size: NA; cdr3_aa: CASSQTSVYFCAISSGGNEQFF; cdr3_nt: NA
d_call: NA; j_call: TRBJ2-5; v_call: TRBV6-2/TRBV6-3; clone_size: medium-sized; cdr3_aa: CASSYYHSQETQYF; cdr3_nt: TGTGCCAGCAGTTACTACCACAGCCAAGAGACCCAGTACTTC
d_call: NA; j_call: TRBJ2-2; v_call: TRBV28; clone_size: medium-sized; cdr3_aa: CASIRGNTGELFF; cdr3_nt: TGTGCCAGCATCCGAGGGAACACCGGGGAGCTGTTTTTT
d_call: NA; j_call: TRBJ1-6; v_call: TRBV11-2; clone_size: NA; cdr3_aa: CASSLESNSPLHF; cdr3_nt: TGTGCCAGCAGCTTAGAGTCTAATTCACCCCTCCACTTT
d_call: TRBD1; j_call: TRBJ2-5; v_call: TRBV20-1; clone_size: NA; cdr3_aa: CSASLGQGETQYF; cdr3_nt: TGCAGTGCTAGCCTCGGACAGGGAGAGACCCAGTACTTC
d_call: NA; j_call: TRBJ1-1; v_call: TRBV23-1; clone_size: NA; cdr3_aa: CASSQSGPEAFF; cdr3_nt: TGCGCCAGCAGTCAATCAGGGCCTGAAGCTTTCTTT